This T cell receptor (beta chain) was obtained from a study of T-cell reconstitution after alpha-beta-depleted transplantation in children (dated by TCRdb to between 2015 and 2016). Study-wide context: Using TCR repertoire profiling, the study followed T-cell immune reconstitution in a quantitative way in children after TCRalphabeta/CD19-depleted allogeneic hematopoietic cell transplantation. The paper's findings and limits, for the study overall: Over subsequent months, a decline in hyperexpanded clone frequencies was noted, and after one year, T-cell counts and TCRbeta diversity were mostly ascribed to newly produced T cells. The apparently early alphabetaT-cell count recovery about two months after transplant was reportedly dependent on only several hundred rapidly expanded clones derived from non-depleted graft cells. In some patients, the high TCRbeta diversity seen at day 60 was put down to recipient T cells and intrathymic progenitors that had survived conditioning.

The library was obtained by PCR. The run used an Illumina HiSeq 2500. TCR library preparation used molecular barcoding, with unique molecular identifiers applied to normalize quantification of the TCRbeta repertoire. TCRdb redid the processing of the public reads, applying fastp at Q25 and MiXCR, and retained in-frame beta chains. When rows share a CDR3 protein, they turn into one entry using the most common DNA and genes. This sample is represented by 250,000 to 400,000 distinct CDR3 sequences; around 25% of them were singletons. Approximately 10% of the sample belongs to the ten largest clones. The sample's treatment or condition, from its label and the paper: allogeneic hematopoietic cell transplantation with graft depleted of TCRalphabeta T cells and CD19 B cells. The transplant recipients were children given TCRalphabeta/CD19-depleted allogeneic hematopoietic cell grafts. CDR1 and CDR2, per the germline V gene (reference sequence), are MNHEY and SMNVEV. V trim: 4 bases; J trim: 5 bases; unmatched bases: 12. The cysteine opens and the phenylalanine closes a CDR3 of 16 amino acids. Just the 48-base CDR3 DNA is kept, in frame starting at base 1.

Comment on this clonotype: There is no known antigen for this receptor. It has no much larger one-base neighbor in the sample; base qualities were not kept.

The sample was PBMCs, mostly from graft donor cells, taken 180 days after TCRalphabeta/CD19-depleted stem cell transplant. The sequence derives from a male patient aged 5 to 17 who had a stem cell transplant for acute lymphoblastic leukemia, so the T cells may come from the graft donor. The chain joins TRBV27 to TRBJ2-7; TRBD1 matches 9 bases in the middle. At the DNA level, the sequence is TGTGCCAGCAGTTCGCCGGGACAGGGCCCGAGGGACGAGCAGTACTTC. Its product reads: CASSSPGQGPRDEQYF.